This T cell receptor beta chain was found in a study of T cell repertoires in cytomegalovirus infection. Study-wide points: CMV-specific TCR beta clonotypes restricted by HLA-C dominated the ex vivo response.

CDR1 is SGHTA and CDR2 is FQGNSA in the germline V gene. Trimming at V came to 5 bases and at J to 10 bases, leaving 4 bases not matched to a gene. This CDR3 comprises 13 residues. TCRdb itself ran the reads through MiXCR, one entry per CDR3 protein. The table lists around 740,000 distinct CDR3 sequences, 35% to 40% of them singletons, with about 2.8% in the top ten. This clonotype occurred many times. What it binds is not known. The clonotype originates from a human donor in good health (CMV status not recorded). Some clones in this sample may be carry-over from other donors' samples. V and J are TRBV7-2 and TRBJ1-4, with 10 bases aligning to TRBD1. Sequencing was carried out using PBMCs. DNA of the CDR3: TGTGCCAGCAGCACCCGGACAGGGGGAAAACTGTTTTTT. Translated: CASSTRTGGKLFF.